The 5 T cell receptor beta chains reported below all come from one sample, sequenced in a study of cytomegalovirus exposure and HLA in healthy donors. The PCR made use of 60 Vbeta and 13 Jbeta primers. Assay used: immunoSEQ multiplex PCR; TCRdb lists only in-frame clones, some missing. The sample includes under 70,000 clones, approximately 67% seen only once; the top ten take around 1.9%. Sequenced material: PBMCs. The receptors shown here come from a woman under 40 in good health and CMV-seronegative.

The rearrangement joins TRBV30 to TRBJ1-6, with 7 nucleotides matching TRBD1. Germline CDR1 reads GTSNPN; CDR2 reads SVGIG (reference sequence). The CDR3 length is 15 residues. V lost 4 bases to trimming and J lost 2 bases; unmatched junction nucleotides: 5. As DNA, the CDR3 is TGTGCCTGGAACGGACAGGCGGCCTATAATTCACCCCTCCACTTT. Its translation: CAWNGQAAYNSPLHF.

The chain employs TRBV2 and TRBJ1-5; 7 bases are a match to TRBD1. Losses at the gene ends were 7 bases for V and 0 bases for J; bases not matched to a gene: 9. This CDR3 contains 16 residues. Germline V gene data show CDR1 as SNHLY and CDR2 as FYNNEI. The CDR3, as DNA: TGTGCCAGCAATCCGGGACAGTTCGATAGCAATCAGCCCCAGCATTTT. This codes for CASNPGQFDSNQPQHF. The full variable domain, completed using reference TRBV2 and TRBJ1-5, is EPEVTQTPSHQVTQMGQEVILRCVPISNHLYFYWYRQILGQKVEFLVSFYNNEISEKSEIFDDQFSVERPDGSNFTLKIRSTKLEDSAMYFCASNPGQFDSNQPQHFGDGTRLSIL.

The J gene is TRBJ2-1, the V gene TRBV11-2; TRBD2 agrees at 9 bases. CDR1 is SGHAT, CDR2 FQNNGV, per germline. V dropped 5 bases and J dropped 4; count of bases not matched to a gene: 3. The CDR3 length is 14 residues. CDR3 sequence (DNA): TGTGCCAGCAGCCTAGCGGGAATTTACAATGAGCAGTTCTTC. This gives the protein CASSLAGIYNEQFF.

This chain links TRBV27 with TRBJ1-5, with D perhaps TRBD1 (6 bases). Trimming removed 4 bases from V and 2 bases from J, with 12 bases in between. Germline values: CDR1 MNHEY, CDR2 SMNVEV (reference sequence). The CDR3 extends over 15 amino acids. CDR3 nucleotide sequence: TGTGCCAGCAGTTCACATACAGGGCGCAATCAGCCCCAGCATTTT. It codes for CASSSHTGRNQPQHF.

Concerning this clone: It may be a read error: a sequence one base away is much more abundant. The chain carries TRBV18 and TRBJ1-1, with D maybe TRBD1 (6 bases). The germline gives CDR1 KGHSH, CDR2 LQKENI. Trimming stripped 3 bases from V and 4 bases from J, with 12 bases between. This CDR3 contains 14 residues. CDR3 DNA: TGTGCCAGCTCACCCTCGGACAGCGTCACTGAAGCTTTCTTT. Translation: CASSPSDSVTEAFF.